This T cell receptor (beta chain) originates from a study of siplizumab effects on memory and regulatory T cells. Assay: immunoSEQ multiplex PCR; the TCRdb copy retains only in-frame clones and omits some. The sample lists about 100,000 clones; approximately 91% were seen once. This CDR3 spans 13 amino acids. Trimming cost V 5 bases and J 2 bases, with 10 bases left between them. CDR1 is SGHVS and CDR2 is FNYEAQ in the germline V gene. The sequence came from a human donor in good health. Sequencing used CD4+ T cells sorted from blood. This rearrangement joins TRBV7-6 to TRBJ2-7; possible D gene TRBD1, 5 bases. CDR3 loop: CASSVDSPYEQYF. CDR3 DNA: TGTGCCAGCAGCGTAGACAGTCCCTACGAGCAGTACTTC.